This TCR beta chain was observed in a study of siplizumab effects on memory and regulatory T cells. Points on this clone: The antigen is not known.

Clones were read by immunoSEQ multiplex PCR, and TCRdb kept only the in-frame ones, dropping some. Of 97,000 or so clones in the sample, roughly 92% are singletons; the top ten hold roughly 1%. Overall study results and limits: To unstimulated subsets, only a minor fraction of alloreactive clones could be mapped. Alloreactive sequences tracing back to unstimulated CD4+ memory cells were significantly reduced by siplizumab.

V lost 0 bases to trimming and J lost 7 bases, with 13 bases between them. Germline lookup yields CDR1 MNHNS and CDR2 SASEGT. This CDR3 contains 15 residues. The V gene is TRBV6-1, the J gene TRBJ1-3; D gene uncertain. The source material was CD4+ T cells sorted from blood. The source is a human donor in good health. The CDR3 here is CASSEASLTRNTIYF. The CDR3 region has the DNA TGTGCCAGCAGTGAAGCGAGTCTTACACGGAACACCATATATTTT.